This T cell receptor (beta chain) was found in a study of shared clonotypes between healthy human individuals. For this clone: The same CDR3 can be traced to other DNA sequences in this sample.

Ten immunoSEQ deep assay plates were used by the authors to sequence unsorted PBMC DNA. The repertoire was sequenced with immunoSEQ multiplex PCR; TCRdb's copy has only in-frame clones and lacks some. The table includes 520,000 or so clones, 60% to 85% detected once. Between the trimmed V and J ends, which lost 0 bases and 3 bases, there was a span of 6 bases. Looked up from germline, CDR1 is KGHSH and CDR2 is LQKENI. This CDR3 region has 13 residues. Sequenced material: PBMCs. V and J are TRBV18 and TRBJ2-7; D is undetermined. This receptor was obtained from a woman aged 40 to 50 in good health. Some clones in this sample may be carry-over from other donors' samples. CDR3 sequence: CASSPPSLYEQYF. The CDR3 DNA sequence: TGTGCCAGCTCACCACCGAGCCTCTACGAGCAGTACTTC.